This T cell receptor (beta chain) was recorded in a study of OX40 agonist ivuxolimab in advanced cancers. Study results and caveats: Expanded clones tended on average to be more numerous among CD8+ T cells than CD4+.

A word on this clone: The antigen remains undetermined.

Some clones are missing from TCRdb's copy, which holds only in-frame ones; the method was immunoSEQ multiplex PCR. The table records 91,000 or so clones, approximately 84% of them present only once. This CDR3 contains 19 residues. This material consisted of CD4+ or CD8+ T cells sorted from blood, taken in a trial of the OX40 agonist ivuxolimab. The V call is TRBV21-1, the J call TRBJ2-2; the D segment call TRBD1 is taken from the table without a DNA check. TRBV21-1 has pseudogene status. The clonotype originates from an adult with an advanced solid tumor such as melanoma, head and neck, liver or kidney cancer. CDR3 in amino acids: CASSKDERRGLRDSGELFF. As DNA, the CDR3 is TGTGCCAGCAGCAAAGATGAGCGCAGGGGGCTAAGGGATTCCGGGGAGCTGTTTTTT.